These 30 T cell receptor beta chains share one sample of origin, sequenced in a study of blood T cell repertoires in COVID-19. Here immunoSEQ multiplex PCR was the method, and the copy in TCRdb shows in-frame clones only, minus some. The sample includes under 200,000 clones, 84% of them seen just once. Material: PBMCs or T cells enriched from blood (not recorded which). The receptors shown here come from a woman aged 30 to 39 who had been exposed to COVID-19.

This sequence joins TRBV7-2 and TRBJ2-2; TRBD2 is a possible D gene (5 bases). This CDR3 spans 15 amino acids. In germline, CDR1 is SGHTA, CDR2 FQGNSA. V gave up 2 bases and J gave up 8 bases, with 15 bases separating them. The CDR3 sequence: CASSLLGRTGGELFF. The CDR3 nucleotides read TGTGCCAGCAGCTTATTGGGAAGGACGGGAGGGGAGCTGTTTTTT.

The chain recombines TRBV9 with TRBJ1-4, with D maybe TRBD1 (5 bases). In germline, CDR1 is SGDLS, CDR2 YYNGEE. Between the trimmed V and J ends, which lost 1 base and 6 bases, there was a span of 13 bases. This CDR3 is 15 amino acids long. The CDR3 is CASSVLVGADEKLFF. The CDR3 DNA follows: TGTGCCAGCAGCGTATTGGTAGGGGCTGATGAAAAACTGTTTTTT.

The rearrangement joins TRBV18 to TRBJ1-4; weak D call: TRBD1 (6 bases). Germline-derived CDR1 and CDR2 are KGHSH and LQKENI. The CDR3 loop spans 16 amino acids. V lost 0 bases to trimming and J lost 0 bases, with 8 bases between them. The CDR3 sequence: CASSPPGAATNEKLFF. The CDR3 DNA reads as TGTGCCAGCTCACCACCGGGGGCGGCAACTAATGAAAAACTGTTTTTT.

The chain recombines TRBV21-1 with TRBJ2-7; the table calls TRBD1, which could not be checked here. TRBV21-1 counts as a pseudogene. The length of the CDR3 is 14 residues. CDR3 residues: CASSNHRAPYEQYF. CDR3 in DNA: TGTGCCAGCAGCAATCACAGGGCGCCCTACGAGCAGTACTTC.

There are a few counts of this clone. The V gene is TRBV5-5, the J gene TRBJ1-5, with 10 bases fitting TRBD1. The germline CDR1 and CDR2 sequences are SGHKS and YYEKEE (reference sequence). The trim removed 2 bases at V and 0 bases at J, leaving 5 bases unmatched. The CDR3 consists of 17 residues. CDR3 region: CASSLQGTGDSNQPQHF. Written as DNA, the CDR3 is TGTGCCAGCAGCTTACAAGGGACAGGGGATAGCAATCAGCCCCAGCATTTT.

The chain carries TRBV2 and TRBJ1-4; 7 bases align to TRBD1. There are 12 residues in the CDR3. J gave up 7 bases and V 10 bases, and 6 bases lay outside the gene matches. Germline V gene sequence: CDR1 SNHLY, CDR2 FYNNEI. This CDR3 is CATTTGREKLFF. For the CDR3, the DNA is TGTGCCACCACGACAGGGCGTGAAAAACTGTTTTTT.

CDR3 DNA sequence: TGTGCCATCAGTGACTGGTCCGGGACAGCCTCTGGGGCCAACGTCCTGACTTTC. As protein: CAISDWSGTASGANVLTF. J is TRBJ2-6 and V is TRBV10-3, with TRBD1 matching 7 bases. Germline CDR1 ENHRY, CDR2 SYGVKD. This CDR3 is 18 amino acids long. V shed 3 bases, J shed 0 bases, and the junction held 8 bases outside the gene matches.

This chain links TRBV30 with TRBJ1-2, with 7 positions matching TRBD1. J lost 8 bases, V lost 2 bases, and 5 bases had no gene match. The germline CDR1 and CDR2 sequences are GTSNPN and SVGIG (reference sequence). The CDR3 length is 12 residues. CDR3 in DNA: TGTGCCTGGAGTAAGACAGGGTACGGCTACACCTTC. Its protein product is CAWSKTGYGYTF.

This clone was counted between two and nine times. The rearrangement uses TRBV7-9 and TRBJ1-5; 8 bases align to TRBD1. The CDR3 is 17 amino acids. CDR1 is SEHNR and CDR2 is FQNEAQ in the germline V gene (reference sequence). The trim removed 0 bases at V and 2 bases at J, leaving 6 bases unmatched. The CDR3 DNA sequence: TGTGCCAGCAGCTTAGCATCCGCAGGGGGCGGCAATCAGCCCCAGCATTTT. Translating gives CASSLASAGGGNQPQHF.

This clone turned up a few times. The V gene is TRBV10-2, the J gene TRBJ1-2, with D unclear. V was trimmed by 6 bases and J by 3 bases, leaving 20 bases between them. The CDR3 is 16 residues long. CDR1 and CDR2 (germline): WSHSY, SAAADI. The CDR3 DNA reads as TGCGCCAGCAGCCTTGGCCCCGTCCAAGAGGACTATGGCTACACCTTC. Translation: CASSLGPVQEDYGYTF.

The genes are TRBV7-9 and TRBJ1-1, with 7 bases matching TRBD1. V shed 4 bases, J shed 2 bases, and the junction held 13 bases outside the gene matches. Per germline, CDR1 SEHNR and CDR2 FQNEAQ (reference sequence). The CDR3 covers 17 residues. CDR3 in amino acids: CASSYQTGPLLNTEAFF. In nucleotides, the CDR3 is TGTGCCAGCAGCTACCAGACAGGGCCTCTACTTAACACTGAAGCTTTCTTT.

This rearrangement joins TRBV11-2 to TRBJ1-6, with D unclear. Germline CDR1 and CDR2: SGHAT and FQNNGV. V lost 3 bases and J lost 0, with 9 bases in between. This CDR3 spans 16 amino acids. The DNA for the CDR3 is TGTGCCAGCAGCTTTCCCCCGAGCTCCTATAATTCACCCCTCCACTTT. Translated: CASSFPPSSYNSPLHF.

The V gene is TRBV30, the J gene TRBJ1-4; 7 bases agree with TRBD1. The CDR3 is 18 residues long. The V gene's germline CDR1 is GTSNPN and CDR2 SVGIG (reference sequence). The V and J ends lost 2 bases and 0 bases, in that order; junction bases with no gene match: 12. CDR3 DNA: TGTGCCTGGAGTCGATGGACGAGGGGGCCGACAACTAATGAAAAACTGTTTTTT. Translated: CAWSRWTRGPTTNEKLFF. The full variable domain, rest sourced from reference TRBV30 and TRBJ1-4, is SQTIHQWPATLVQPVGSPLSLECTVEGTSNPNLYWYRQAAGRGLQLLFYSVGIGQISSEVPQNLSASRPQDRQFILSSKKLLLSDSGFYLCAWSRWTRGPTTNEKLFFGSGTQLSVL.

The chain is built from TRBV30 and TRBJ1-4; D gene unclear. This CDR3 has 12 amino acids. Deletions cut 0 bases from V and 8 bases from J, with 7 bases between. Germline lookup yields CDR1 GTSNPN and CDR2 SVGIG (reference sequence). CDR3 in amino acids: CAWSVVAEKLFF. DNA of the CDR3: TGTGCCTGGAGTGTGGTGGCAGAAAAACTGTTTTTT.

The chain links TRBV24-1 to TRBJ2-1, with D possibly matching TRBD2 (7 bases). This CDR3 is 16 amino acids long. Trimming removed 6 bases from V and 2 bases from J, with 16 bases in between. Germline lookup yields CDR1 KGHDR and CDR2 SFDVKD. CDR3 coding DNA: TGTGCCACCAGTCCCGGGGCGGGGGCCACCTACAATGAGCAGTTCTTC. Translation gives CATSPGAGATYNEQFF.

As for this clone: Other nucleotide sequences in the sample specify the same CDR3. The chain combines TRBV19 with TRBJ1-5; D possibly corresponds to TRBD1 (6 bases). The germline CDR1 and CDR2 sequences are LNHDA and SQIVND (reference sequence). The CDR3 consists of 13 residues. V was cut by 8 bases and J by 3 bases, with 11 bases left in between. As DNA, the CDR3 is TGTGCCAGTTCCACAGGGCTCAATCAGCCCCAGCATTTT. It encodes CASSTGLNQPQHF. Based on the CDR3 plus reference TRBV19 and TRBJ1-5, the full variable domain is DGGITQSPKYLFRKEGQNVTLSCEQNLNHDAMYWYRQDPGQGLRLIYYSQIVNDFQKGDIAEGYSVSREKKESFPLTVTSAQKNPTAFYLCASSTGLNQPQHFGDGTRLSIL.

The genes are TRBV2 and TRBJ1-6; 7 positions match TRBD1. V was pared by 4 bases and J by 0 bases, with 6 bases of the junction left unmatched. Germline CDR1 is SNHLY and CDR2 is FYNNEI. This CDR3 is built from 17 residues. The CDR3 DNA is TGTGCCAGCAGTGTCGACAGGGCCAGCTCCTATAATTCACCCCTCCACTTT. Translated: CASSVDRASSYNSPLHF.

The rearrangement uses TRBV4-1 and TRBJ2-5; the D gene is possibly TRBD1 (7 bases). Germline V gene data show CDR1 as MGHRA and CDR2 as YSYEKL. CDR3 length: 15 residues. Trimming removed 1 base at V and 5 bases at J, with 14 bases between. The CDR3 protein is CASSQVAGGWETQYF. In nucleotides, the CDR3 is TGCGCCAGCAGCCAAGTGGCAGGGGGGTGGGAGACCCAGTACTTC.

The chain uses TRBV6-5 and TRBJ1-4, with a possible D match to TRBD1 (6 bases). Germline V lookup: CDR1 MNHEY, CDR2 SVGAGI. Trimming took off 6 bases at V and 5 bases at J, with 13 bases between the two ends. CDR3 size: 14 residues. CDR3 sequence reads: CASRVTGRNEKLFF. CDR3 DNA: TGTGCCAGCAGGGTGACAGGACGAAATGAAAAACTGTTTTTT.

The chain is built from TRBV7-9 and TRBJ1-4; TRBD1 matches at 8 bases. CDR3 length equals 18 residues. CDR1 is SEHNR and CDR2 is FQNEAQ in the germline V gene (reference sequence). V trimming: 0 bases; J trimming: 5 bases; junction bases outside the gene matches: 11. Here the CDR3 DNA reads TGTGCCAGCAGCTTAGCGTTCGAGACAGGGGATCGAAATGAAAAACTGTTTTTT. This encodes CASSLAFETGDRNEKLFF.

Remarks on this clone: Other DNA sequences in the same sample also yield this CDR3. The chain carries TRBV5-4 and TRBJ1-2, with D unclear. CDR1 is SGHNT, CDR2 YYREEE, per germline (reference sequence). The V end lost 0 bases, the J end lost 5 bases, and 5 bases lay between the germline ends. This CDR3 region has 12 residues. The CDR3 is CASSLDSYGYTF. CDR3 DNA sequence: TGTGCCAGCAGCTTGGATTCGTATGGCTACACCTTC.

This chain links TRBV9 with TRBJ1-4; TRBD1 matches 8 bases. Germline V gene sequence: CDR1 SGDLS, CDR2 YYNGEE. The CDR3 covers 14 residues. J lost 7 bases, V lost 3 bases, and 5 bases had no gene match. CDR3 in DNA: TGTGCCAGCAGCGCCAGGGGGCTTAGTGAAAAACTGTTTTTT. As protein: CASSARGLSEKLFF.

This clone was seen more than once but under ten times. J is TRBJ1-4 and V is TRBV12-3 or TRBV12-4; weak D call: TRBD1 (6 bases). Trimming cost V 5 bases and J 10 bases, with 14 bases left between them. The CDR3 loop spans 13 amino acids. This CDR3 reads CASSAQGSGKLFF. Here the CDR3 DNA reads TGTGCCAGCAGTGCGCAGGGGTCCGGAAAACTGTTTTTT.

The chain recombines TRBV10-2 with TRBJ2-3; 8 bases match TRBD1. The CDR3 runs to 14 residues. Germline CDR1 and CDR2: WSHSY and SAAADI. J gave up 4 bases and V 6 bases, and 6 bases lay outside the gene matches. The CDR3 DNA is TGCGCCAGCAGCCCTAGGACAGGGCCAGATACGCAGTATTTT. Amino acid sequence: CASSPRTGPDTQYF.

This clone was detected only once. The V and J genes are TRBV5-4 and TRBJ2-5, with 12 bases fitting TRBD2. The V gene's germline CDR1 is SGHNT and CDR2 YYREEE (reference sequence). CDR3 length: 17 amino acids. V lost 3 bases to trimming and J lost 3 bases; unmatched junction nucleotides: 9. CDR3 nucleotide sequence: TGTGCCAGCAGCTCGGCTAGCGGGGGGGCCAAGGAAGAGACCCAGTACTTC. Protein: CASSSASGGAKEETQYF.

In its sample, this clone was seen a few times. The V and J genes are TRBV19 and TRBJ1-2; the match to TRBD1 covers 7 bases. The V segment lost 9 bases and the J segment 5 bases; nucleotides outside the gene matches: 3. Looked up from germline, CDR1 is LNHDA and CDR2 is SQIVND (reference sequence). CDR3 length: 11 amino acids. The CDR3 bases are TGTGCCAGCCGACAGGGTTATGGCTACACCTTC. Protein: CASRQGYGYTF.

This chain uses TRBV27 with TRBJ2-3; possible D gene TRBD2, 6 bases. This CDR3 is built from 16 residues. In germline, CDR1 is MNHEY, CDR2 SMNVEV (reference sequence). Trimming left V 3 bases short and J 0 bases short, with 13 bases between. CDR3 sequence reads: CASSFRRGASTDTQYF. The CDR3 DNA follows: TGTGCCAGCAGTTTTAGGAGGGGCGCTAGCACAGATACGCAGTATTTT.

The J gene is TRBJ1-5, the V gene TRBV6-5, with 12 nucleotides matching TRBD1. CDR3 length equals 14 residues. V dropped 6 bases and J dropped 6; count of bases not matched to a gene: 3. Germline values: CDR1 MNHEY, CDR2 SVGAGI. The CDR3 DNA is TGTGCCAGCAGCAGGGACAGGGGGCTTCAGCCCCAGCATTTT. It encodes CASSRDRGLQPQHF.

CDR3 amino acids: CASSLQLGAMNTEAFF. The CDR3 DNA sequence: TGTGCCAGCAGCCTCCAACTGGGGGCCATGAACACTGAAGCTTTCTTT. V gene TRBV7-2 combines with J gene TRBJ1-1, with D tentatively TRBD1 (6 bases). Between the trimmed V and J ends, which lost 5 bases and 0 bases, there was a span of 16 bases. The CDR3 loop spans 16 amino acids. The germline V gene encodes CDR1 SGHTA and CDR2 FQGNSA.

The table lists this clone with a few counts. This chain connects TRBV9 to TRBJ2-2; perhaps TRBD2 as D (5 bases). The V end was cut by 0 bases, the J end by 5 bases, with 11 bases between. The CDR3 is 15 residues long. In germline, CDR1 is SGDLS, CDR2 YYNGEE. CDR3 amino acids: CASSVVGVGTGELFF. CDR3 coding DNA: TGTGCCAGCAGCGTAGTCGGGGTCGGGACCGGGGAGCTGTTTTTT.